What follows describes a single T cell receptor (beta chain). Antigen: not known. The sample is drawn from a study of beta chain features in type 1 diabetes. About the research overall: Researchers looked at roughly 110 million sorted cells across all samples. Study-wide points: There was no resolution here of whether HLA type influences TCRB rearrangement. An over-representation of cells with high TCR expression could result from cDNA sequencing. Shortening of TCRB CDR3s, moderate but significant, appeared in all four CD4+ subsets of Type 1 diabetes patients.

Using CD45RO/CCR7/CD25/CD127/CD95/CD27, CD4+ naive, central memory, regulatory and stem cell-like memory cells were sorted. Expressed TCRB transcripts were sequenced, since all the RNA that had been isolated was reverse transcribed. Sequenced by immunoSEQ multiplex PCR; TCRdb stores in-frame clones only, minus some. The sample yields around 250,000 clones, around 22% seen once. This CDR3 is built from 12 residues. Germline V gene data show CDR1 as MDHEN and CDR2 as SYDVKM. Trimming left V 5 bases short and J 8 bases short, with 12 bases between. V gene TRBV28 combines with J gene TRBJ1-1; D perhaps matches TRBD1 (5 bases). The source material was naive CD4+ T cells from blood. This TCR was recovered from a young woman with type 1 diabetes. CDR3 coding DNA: TGTGCCAGCAGTGGCGTCAGGGTGGAAGCTTTCTTT. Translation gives CASSGVRVEAFF.